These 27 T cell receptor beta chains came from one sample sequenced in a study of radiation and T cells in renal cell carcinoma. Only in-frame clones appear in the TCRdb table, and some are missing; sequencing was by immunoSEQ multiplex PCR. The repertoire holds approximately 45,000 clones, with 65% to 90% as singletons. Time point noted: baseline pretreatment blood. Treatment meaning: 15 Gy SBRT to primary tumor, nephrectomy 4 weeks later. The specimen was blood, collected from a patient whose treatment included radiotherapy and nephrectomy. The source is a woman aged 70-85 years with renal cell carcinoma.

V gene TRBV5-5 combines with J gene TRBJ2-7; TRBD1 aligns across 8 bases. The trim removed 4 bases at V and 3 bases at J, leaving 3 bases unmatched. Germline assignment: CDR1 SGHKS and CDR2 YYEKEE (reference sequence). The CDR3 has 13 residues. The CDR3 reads CASSKTGVYEQYF. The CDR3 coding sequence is TGTGCCAGCAGCAAGACAGGGGTCTACGAGCAGTACTTC.

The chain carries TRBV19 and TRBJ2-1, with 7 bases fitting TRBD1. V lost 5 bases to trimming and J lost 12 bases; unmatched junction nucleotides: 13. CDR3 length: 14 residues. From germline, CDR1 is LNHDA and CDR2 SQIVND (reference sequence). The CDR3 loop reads CASSPGTDYSAQFF. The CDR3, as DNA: TGTGCCAGTAGTCCAGGGACAGATTATAGTGCGCAGTTCTTC.

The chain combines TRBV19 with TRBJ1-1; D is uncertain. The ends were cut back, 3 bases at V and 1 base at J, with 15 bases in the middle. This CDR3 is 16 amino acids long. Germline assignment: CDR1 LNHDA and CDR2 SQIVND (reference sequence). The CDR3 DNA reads TGTGCCAGTAGTATGTCCTCTCGCGGAGGGAACACTGAAGCTTTCTTT. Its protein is CASSMSSRGGNTEAFF.

The DNA of the CDR3 is TGTGCCAGCAGCCTAGAGGCACAGGGAGATGGTACCGGGGAGCTGTTTTTT. This sequence encodes CASSLEAQGDGTGELFF. The V and J genes are TRBV7-6 and TRBJ2-2; TRBD1 is a possible D gene (6 bases). The CDR3 has 17 residues. Germline loops: CDR1 SGHVS, CDR2 FNYEAQ. Trimming removed 5 bases at V and 5 bases at J, with 21 bases between.

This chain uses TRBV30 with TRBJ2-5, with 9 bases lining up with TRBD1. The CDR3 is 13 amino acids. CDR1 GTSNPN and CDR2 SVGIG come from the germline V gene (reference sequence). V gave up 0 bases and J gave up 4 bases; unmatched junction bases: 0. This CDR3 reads CAWSVGQGETQYF. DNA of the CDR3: TGTGCCTGGAGTGTGGGACAGGGAGAGACCCAGTACTTC.

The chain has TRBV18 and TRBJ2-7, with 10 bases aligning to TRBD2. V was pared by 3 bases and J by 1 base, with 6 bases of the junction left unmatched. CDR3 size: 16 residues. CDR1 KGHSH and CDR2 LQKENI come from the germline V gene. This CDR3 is CASSPSTSGISYEQYF. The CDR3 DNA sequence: TGTGCCAGCTCACCTAGTACTAGCGGGATTTCCTACGAGCAGTACTTC.

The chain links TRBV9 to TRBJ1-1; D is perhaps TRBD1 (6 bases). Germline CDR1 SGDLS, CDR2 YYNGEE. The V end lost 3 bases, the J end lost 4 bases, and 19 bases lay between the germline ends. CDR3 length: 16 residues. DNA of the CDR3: TGTGCCAGCAGCGCGCCCGATCAGGGAGGGGGCACTGAAGCTTTCTTT. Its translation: CASSAPDQGGGTEAFF. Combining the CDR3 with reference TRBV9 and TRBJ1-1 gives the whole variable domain DSGVTQTPKHLITATGQRVTLRCSPRSGDLSVYWYQQSLDQGLQFLIQYYNGEERAKGNILERFSAQQFPDLHSELNLSSLELGDSALYFCASSAPDQGGGTEAFFGQGTRLTVV.

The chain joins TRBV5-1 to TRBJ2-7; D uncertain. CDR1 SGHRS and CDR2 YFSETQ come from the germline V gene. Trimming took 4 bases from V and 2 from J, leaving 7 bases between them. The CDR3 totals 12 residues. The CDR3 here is CASSATAYEQYF. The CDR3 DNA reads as TGCGCCAGCAGCGCAACAGCCTACGAGCAGTACTTC.

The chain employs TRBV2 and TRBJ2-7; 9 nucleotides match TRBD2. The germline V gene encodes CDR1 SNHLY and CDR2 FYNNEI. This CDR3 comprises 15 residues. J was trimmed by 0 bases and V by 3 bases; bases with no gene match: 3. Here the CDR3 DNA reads TGTGCCAGCAGTGACCTAGCGGGAATCTCCTACGAGCAGTACTTC. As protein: CASSDLAGISYEQYF.

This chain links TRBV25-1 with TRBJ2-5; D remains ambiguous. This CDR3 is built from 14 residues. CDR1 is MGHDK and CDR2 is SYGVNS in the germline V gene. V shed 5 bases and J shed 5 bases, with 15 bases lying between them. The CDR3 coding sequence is TGTGCCAGCAGTCCTCCCGGGTTAGGGGAGACCCAGTACTTC. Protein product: CASSPPGLGETQYF.

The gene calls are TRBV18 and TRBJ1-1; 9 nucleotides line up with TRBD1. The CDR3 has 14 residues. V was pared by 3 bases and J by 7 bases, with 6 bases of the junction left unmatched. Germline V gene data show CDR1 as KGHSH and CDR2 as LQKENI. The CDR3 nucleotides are TGTGCCAGCTCACCTAACCCGGGACAGGGTGAAGCTTTCTTT. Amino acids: CASSPNPGQGEAFF. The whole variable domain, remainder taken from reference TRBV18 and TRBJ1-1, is NAGVMQNPRHLVRRRGQEARLRCSPMKGHSHVYWYRQLPEEGLKFMVYLQKENIIDESGMPKERFSAEFPKEGPSILRIQQVVRGDSAAYFCASSPNPGQGEAFFGQGTRLTVV.

The CDR3 here is CASTLRHLSGNTIYF. The CDR3 DNA follows: TGTGCCAGCACCCTACGACACCTCTCTGGAAACACCATATATTTT. This chain connects TRBV7-6 to TRBJ1-3, with D unresolved. CDR1 is SGHVS and CDR2 is FNYEAQ in the germline V gene. The ends were cut back, 7 bases at V and 0 bases at J, with 13 bases in the middle. The CDR3 has 15 residues.

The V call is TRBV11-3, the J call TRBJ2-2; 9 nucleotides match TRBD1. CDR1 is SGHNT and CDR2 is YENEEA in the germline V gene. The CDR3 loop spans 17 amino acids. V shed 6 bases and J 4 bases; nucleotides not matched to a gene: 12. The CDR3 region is CASSHESGQGGTGELFF. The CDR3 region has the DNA TGTGCCAGCAGTCACGAGTCGGGACAGGGCGGCACCGGGGAGCTGTTTTTT. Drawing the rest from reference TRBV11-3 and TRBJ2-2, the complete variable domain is EAGVVQSPRYKIIEKKQPVAFWCNPISGHNTLYWYLQNLGQGPELLIRYENEEAVDDSQLPKDRFSAERLKGVDSTLKIQPAELGDSAVYLCASSHESGQGGTGELFFGEGSRLTVL.

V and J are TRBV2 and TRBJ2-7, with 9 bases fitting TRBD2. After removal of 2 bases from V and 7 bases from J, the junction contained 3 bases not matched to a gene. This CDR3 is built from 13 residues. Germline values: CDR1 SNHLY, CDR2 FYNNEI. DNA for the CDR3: TGTGCCAGCAGTGAAACTAGCGGGCGTGAGCAGTACTTC. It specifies CASSETSGREQYF.

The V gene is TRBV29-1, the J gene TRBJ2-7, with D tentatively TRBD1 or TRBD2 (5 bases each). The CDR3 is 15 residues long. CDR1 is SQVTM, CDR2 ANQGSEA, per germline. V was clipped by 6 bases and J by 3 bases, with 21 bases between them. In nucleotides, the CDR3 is TGCAGCGTCGGTAGGTGGGACGGGCTTCTCTACGAGCAGTACTTC. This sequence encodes CSVGRWDGLLYEQYF.

CDR3 nucleotide sequence: TGTGCCAGCAGCTGGGGGGACAGGGGAGTCAATGAGCAGTTCTTC. Its translation: CASSWGDRGVNEQFF. This chain links TRBV7-9 with TRBJ2-1; TRBD1 matches 10 bases. The CDR3 length is 15 residues. The V gene end was trimmed by 4 bases and the J gene end by 6 bases; junction bases not matched to a gene: 6. The germline V gene encodes CDR1 SEHNR and CDR2 FQNEAQ (reference sequence).

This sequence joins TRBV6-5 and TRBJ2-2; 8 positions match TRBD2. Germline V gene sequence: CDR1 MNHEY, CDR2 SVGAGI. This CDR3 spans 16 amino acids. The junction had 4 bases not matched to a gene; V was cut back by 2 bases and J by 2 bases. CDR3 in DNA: TGTGCCAGCAGTTACCCCAGCGGGGGTAACACCGGGGAGCTGTTTTTT. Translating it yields CASSYPSGGNTGELFF.

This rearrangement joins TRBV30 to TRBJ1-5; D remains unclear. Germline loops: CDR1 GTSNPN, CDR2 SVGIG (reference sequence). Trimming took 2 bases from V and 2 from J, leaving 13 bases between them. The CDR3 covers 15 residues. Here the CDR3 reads CAWSRYTGGNQPQHF. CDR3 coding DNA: TGTGCCTGGAGTCGGTACACTGGGGGCAATCAGCCCCAGCATTTT.

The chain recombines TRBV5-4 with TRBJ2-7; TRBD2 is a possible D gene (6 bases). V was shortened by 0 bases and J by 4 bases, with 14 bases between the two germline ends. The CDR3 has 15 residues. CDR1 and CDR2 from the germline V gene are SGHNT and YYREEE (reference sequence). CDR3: CASSLAGGILYEQYF. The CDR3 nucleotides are TGTGCCAGCAGCTTGGCCGGGGGAATTCTATACGAGCAGTACTTC.

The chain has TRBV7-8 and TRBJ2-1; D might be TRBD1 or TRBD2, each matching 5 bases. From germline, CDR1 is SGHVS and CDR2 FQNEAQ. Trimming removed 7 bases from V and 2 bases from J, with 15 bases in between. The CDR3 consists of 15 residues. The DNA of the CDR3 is TGTGCCAGCATTAAAGCGAGGGGTACCTACAATGAGCAGTTCTTC. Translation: CASIKARGTYNEQFF.

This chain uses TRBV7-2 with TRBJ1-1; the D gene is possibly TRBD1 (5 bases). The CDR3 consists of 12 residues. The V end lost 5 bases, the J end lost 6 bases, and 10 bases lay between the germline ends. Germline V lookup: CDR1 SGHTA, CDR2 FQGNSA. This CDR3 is CASSIQGAEAFF. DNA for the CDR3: TGTGCCAGCAGCATTCAAGGGGCTGAAGCTTTCTTT.

The CDR3, as DNA: TGTGCCAGCCAGCTTCAGAGAGAGACAATGGAACGCGAGCAGTACTTC. Translating gives CASQLQRETMEREQYF. This chain connects TRBV2 to TRBJ2-7; D unresolved. V was trimmed by 8 bases and J by 6 bases, leaving 26 bases between them. Looked up from germline, CDR1 is SNHLY and CDR2 is FYNNEI. The CDR3 runs 16 residues.

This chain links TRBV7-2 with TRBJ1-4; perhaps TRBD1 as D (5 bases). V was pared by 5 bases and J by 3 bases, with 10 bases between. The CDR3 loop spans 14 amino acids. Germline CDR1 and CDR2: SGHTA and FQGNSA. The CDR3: CASSLGAANEKLFF. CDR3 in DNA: TGTGCCAGCAGCCTAGGGGCGGCTAATGAAAAACTGTTTTTT.

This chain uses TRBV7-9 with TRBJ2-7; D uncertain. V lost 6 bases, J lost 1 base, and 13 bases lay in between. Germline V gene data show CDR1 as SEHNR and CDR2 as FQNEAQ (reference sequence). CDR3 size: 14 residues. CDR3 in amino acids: CASSPALRSYEQYF. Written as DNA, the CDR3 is TGTGCCAGCAGTCCAGCCCTTCGATCCTACGAGCAGTACTTC.

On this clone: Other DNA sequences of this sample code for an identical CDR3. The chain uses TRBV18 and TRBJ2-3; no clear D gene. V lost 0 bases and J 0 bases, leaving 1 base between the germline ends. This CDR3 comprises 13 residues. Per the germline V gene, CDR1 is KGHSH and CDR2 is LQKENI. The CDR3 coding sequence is TGTGCCAGCTCACCACCGAGCACAGATACGCAGTATTTT. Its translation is CASSPPSTDTQYF.

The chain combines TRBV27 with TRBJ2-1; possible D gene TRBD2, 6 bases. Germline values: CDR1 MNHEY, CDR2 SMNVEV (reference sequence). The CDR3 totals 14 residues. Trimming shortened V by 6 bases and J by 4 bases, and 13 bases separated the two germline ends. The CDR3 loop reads CASSAYGSYNEQFF. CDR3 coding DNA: TGTGCCAGCAGCGCTTACGGGAGTTACAATGAGCAGTTCTTC.

CDR3 nucleotide sequence: TGTGCCAGCAGCCTGGGAGGGGGGAAATACAATGAGCAGTTCTTC. Translating it yields CASSLGGGKYNEQFF. The gene calls are TRBV5-4 and TRBJ2-1; TRBD2 is a possible D gene (7 bases). Trimming removed 4 bases at V and 4 bases at J, with 15 bases between. The CDR3 spans 15 residues. Germline loops: CDR1 SGHNT, CDR2 YYREEE (reference sequence). The whole variable domain, filled in from reference TRBV5-4 and TRBJ2-1, reads ETGVTQSPTHLIKTRGQQVTLRCSSQSGHNTVSWYQQALGQGPQFIFQYYREEENGRGNFPPRFSGLQFPNYSSELNVNALELDDSALYLCASSLGGGKYNEQFFGPGTRLTVL.